A single sample gave rise to the 12 T cell receptor beta chains below, sequenced in a study of STAT5B mutations in CD4+ large granular lymphocyte leukemia. Produced via immunoSEQ multiplex PCR; TCRdb's table is partial and in-frame only. This sample yields 25,000 to 35,000 clones, of which roughly 84% are seen a single time; roughly 6.2% belongs to the top ten. Sample: CD4+ T cells from blood buffy coats. These receptors were taken from a human donor in good health.

This chain links TRBV19 with TRBJ1-5; 7 nucleotides align to TRBD1. The germline V gene has CDR1 LNHDA and CDR2 SQIVND (reference sequence). This CDR3 is 15 amino acids long. Trimming at V came to 4 bases and at J to 1 base, leaving 4 bases not matched to a gene. The CDR3 region has the DNA TGTGCCAGTAGTAGTTCAGGGGGGAGCAATCAGCCCCAGCATTTT. Its translation is CASSSSGGSNQPQHF.

The J gene is TRBJ1-2, the V gene TRBV6-5; D unresolved. The CDR3 extends over 13 amino acids. Germline loops: CDR1 MNHEY, CDR2 SVGAGI. Trimming removed 7 bases at V and 7 bases at J, with 16 bases between. Here the CDR3 DNA reads TGTGCCAGCAAAAAAACCTCAGAACCTGGCTACACCTTC. It specifies CASKKTSEPGYTF.

The genes are TRBV5-1 and TRBJ1-4; 7 bases match TRBD1. CDR1 and CDR2 (germline): SGHRS, YFSETQ. This CDR3 region has 15 residues. V was clipped by 5 bases and J by 6 bases; unmatched bases: 10. The CDR3 DNA is TGCGCCAGCAGTCGTTCTCTCACAGGGGATGAAAAACTGTTTTTT. Translating gives CASSRSLTGDEKLFF.

The rearrangement links TRBV9 to TRBJ2-5, with 7 bases fitting TRBD1. V gave up 0 bases and J gave up 5 bases; unmatched junction bases: 4. The CDR3 is made up of 14 amino acids. Germline V gives CDR1 SGDLS, CDR2 YYNGEE. The DNA of the CDR3 is TGTGCCAGCAGCGTAGGAGGGGGCCGGGAGACCCAGTACTTC. This gives the protein CASSVGGGRETQYF.

The chain couples TRBV7-9 to TRBJ2-1; weak D call: TRBD1 (6 bases). CDR3 size: 14 residues. Germline V gives CDR1 SEHNR, CDR2 FQNEAQ (reference sequence). V lost 7 bases and J lost 6, with 16 bases in between. The CDR3 region has the DNA TGTGCCAGCAAGGTAGCAGGGGACGCCAATGAGCAGTTCTTC. Translated: CASKVAGDANEQFF.

The chain's CDR3 is CASSLTDSGANVLTF. CDR3 DNA: TGTGCCAGCAGTTTGACCGATTCTGGGGCCAACGTCCTGACTTTC. V is TRBV27 and J is TRBJ2-6; D uncertain. In germline, CDR1 is MNHEY, CDR2 SMNVEV (reference sequence). The CDR3 covers 15 residues. V was trimmed by 3 bases and J by 1 base, leaving 7 bases between them.

V gene TRBV11-2 combines with J gene TRBJ2-5, with unresolved D. The CDR3 consists of 13 residues. CDR1 is SGHAT, CDR2 FQNNGV, per germline. Trimming shortened V by 6 bases and J by 3 bases, and 11 bases separated the two germline ends. The chain's CDR3 is CASRDFFKETQYF. DNA of the CDR3: TGTGCCAGCAGGGATTTCTTCAAAGAGACCCAGTACTTC.

Only one count was recorded for this clone. This chain uses TRBV7-2 with TRBJ1-6; 7 nucleotides agree with TRBD1. Losses at the gene ends were 1 base for V and 7 bases for J; bases not matched to a gene: 7. Looked up from germline, CDR1 is SGHTA and CDR2 is FQGNSA. The CDR3 contains 16 residues. The CDR3 sequence is CASSLEGQARNSPLHF. CDR3 DNA: TGTGCCAGCAGCTTAGAAGGACAGGCGCGAAATTCACCCCTCCACTTT.

J is TRBJ1-2 and V is TRBV7-9, with unresolved D. This CDR3 has 13 residues. V dropped 4 bases and J dropped 7 bases, with 13 bases sitting between them. Germline V gene lookup returns CDR1 SEHNR and CDR2 FQNEAQ (reference sequence). For the CDR3, the DNA is TGTGCCAGCAGCTGGCAGGAGCGAGGTGGCTACACCTTC. It specifies CASSWQERGGYTF.

This chain links TRBV29-1 with TRBJ2-3; TRBD2 might be the D (5 bases). Per germline, CDR1 SQVTM and CDR2 ANQGSEA. There are 15 residues in the CDR3. The germline V and J ends were trimmed by 7 bases and 2 bases, with 19 bases remaining between them. CDR3 DNA: TGCAGCGGACTGAGGGTAGCCTCACCCACAGATACGCAGTATTTT. Translating it yields CSGLRVASPTDTQYF.

In its sample, this clone was seen once. CDR3 DNA sequence: TGTGCCAGCAGCTTCGGTATCACTGAAGCTTTCTTT. It codes for CASSFGITEAFF. V gene TRBV7-2 combines with J gene TRBJ1-1; D unclear. Trimming took 3 bases from V and 4 from J, leaving 6 bases between them. Germline-derived CDR1 and CDR2 are SGHTA and FQGNSA. This CDR3 has 12 residues.

The chain joins TRBV7-8 to TRBJ2-2, with 14 bases identical to TRBD2. With V trimmed by 5 bases and J by 2 bases, 7 bases remained unmatched. This CDR3 has 18 residues. Germline V gene lookup returns CDR1 SGHVS and CDR2 FQNEAQ. The DNA for the CDR3 is TGTGCCAGCAGCCCCGGGACTAGCGGGGGCCCAAACACCGGGGAGCTGTTTTTT. It specifies CASSPGTSGGPNTGELFF. The full variable domain, with the rest looked up from reference TRBV7-8 and TRBJ2-2, is GAGVSQSPRYKVAKRGQDVALRCDPISGHVSLFWYQQALGQGPEFLTYFQNEAQLDKSGLPSDRFFAERPEGSVSTLKIQRTQQEDSAVYLCASSPGTSGGPNTGELFFGEGSRLTVL.